This TCR beta chain emerged from a study of response to subunit inactivated influenza vaccine. TCRdb called the RT-PCR reads again in MiXCR, with one record for every CDR3 protein. The sample lists 400,000 to 650,000 distinct CDR3 sequences; 7.2% were seen once. Study-level results: Authors suggested each seasonal influenza vaccination recruits few new T cells.

A few counts support this clonotype. What it recognizes is unknown. Specimen: PBMCs from blood, collected around 25 months after vaccination. This sequence was found in a man between 45 and 75 years old who received an inactivated influenza vaccine.

CDR3 DNA sequence: TGCAGTGCTAGAGATTTGGGACAGGGTGAAGCTTTCTTT. As protein: CSARDLGQGEAFF. The chain uses TRBV20-1 and TRBJ1-1; 9 nucleotides align to TRBD1. The CDR3 spans 13 residues. In germline, CDR1 is DFQATT, CDR2 SNEGSKA (reference sequence). The ends lost 0 bases at V and 7 bases at J; junction bases unmatched: 3.